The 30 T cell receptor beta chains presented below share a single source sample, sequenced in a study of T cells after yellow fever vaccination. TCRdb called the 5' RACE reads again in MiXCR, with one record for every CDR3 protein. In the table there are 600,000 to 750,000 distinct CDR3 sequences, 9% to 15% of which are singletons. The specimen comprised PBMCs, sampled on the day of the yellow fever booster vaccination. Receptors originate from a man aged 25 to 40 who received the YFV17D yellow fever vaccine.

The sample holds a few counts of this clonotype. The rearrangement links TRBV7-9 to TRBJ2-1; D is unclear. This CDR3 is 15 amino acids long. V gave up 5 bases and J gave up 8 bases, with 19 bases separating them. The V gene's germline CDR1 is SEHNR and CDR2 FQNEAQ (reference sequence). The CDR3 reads CASSPRTLSRDEQFF. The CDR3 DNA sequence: TGTGCCAGCAGCCCCCGAACCCTTAGCCGGGATGAGCAGTTCTTC.

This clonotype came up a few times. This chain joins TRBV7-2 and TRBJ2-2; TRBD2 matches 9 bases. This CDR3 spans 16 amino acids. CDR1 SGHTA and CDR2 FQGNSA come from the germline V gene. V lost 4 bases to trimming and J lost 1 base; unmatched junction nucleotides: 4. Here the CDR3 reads CASSSRSGRNTGELFF. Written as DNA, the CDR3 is TGTGCCAGCAGCTCTCGTAGCGGGAGGAACACCGGGGAGCTGTTTTTT.

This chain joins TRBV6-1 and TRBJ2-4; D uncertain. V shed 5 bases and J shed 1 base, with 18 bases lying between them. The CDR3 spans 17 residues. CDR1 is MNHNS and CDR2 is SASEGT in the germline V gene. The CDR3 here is CASSPRLYTGAKNIQYF. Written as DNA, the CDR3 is TGTGCCAGCAGTCCCCGTCTATATACCGGGGCCAAAAACATTCAGTACTTC.

The CDR3 DNA is TGTGCCAGCAGCTGGACTAGCCGAGAGACCCAGTACTTC. Residues: CASSWTSRETQYF. The chain employs TRBV3-1 and TRBJ2-5; TRBD2 matches 8 bases. With V trimmed by 5 bases and J by 4 bases, 3 bases remained unmatched. The length of the CDR3 is 13 residues. The germline gives CDR1 LGHDT, CDR2 YNNKEL (reference sequence).

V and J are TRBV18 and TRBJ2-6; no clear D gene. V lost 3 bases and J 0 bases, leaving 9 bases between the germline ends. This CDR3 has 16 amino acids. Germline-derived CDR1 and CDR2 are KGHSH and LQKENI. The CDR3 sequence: CASSPGRPSGANVLTF. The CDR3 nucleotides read TGTGCCAGCTCACCCGGGCGGCCCTCTGGGGCCAACGTCCTGACTTTC.

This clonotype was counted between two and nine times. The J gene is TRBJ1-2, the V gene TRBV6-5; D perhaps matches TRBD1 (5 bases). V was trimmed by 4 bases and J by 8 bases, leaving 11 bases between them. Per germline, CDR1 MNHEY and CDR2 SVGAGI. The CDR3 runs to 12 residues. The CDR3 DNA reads TGTGCCAGCAGTTCCGGACACAGCGGCTACACCTTC. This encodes CASSSGHSGYTF.

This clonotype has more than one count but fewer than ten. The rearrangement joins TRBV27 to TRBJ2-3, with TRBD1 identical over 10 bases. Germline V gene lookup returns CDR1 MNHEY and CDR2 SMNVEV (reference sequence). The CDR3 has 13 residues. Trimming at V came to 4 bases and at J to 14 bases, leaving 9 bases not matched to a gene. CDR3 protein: CASSYSSDRGRYF. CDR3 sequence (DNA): TGTGCCAGCAGTTATTCCTCGGACAGGGGGAGGTATTTT.

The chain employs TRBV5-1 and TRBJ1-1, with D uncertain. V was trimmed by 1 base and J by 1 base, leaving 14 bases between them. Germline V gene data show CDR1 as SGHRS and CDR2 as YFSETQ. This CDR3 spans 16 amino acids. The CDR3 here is CASSLRPGLGNTEAFF. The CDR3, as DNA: TGCGCCAGCAGCTTGAGGCCGGGGTTGGGGAACACTGAAGCTTTCTTT.

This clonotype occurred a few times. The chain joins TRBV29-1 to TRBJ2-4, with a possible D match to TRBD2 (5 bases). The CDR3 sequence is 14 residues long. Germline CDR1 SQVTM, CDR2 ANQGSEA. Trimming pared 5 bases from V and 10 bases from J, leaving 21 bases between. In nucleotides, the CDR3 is TGCAGCGTTCAGACGAACCGGGGTGGCCAAATTCAGTACTTC. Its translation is CSVQTNRGGQIQYF.

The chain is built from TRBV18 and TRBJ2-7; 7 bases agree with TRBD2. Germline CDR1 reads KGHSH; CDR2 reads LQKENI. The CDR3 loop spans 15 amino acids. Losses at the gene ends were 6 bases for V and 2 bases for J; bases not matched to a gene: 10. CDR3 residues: CASSPGGTEAYEQYF. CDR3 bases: TGTGCCAGCTCCCCCGGGGGGACGGAGGCCTACGAGCAGTACTTC.

The CDR3, as DNA: TGTGCCAGCAGCGCCGGGGGCTCCGGGCTTCGAAATGAGCAGTTCTTC. This translates into CASSAGGSGLRNEQFF. The genes are TRBV9 and TRBJ2-1, with D perhaps assigned TRBD1 or TRBD2 (6 bases each). The CDR3 spans 16 residues. V lost 3 bases, J lost 7 bases, and 20 bases lay in between. Germline loops: CDR1 SGDLS, CDR2 YYNGEE.

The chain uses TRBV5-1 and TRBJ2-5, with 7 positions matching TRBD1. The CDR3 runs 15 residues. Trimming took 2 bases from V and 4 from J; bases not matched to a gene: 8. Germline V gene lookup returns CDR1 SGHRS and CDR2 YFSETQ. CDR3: CASSLSRGRRETQYF. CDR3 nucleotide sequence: TGCGCCAGCAGCTTATCTAGGGGGCGGAGAGAGACCCAGTACTTC.

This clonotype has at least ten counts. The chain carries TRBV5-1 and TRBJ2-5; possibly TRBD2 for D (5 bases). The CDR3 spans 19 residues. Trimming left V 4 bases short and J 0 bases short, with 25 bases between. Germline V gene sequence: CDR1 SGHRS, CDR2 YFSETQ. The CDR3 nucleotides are TGCGCCAGCAGCCCGGAGGAGGAACCCTATGATAAATACCAAGAGACCCAGTACTTC. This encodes CASSPEEEPYDKYQETQYF.

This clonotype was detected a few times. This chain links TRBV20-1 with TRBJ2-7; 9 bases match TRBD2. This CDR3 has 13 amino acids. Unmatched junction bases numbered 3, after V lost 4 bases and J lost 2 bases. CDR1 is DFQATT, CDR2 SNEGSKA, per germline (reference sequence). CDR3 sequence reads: CSATPSGAYEQYF. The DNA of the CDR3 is TGCAGTGCTACCCCTAGCGGGGCCTACGAGCAGTACTTC.

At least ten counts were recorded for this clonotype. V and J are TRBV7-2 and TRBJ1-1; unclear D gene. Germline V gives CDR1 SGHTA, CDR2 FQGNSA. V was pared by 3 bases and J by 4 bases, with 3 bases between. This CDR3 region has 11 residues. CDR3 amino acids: CASSLFTEAFF. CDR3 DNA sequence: TGTGCCAGCAGCTTGTTCACTGAAGCTTTCTTT.

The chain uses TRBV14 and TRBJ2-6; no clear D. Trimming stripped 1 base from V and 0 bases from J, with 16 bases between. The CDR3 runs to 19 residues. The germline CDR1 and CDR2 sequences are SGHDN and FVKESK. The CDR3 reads CASSQADGWPYSGANVLTF. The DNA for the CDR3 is TGTGCCAGCAGCCAAGCCGATGGGTGGCCCTACTCTGGGGCCAACGTCCTGACTTTC.

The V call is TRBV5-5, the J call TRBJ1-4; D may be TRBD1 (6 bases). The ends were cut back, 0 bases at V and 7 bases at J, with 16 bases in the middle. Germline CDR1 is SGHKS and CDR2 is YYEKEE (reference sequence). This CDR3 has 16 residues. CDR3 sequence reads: CASSLGPQGRVEKLFF. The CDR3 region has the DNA TGTGCCAGCAGCTTGGGTCCCCAGGGGCGCGTTGAAAAACTGTTTTTT.

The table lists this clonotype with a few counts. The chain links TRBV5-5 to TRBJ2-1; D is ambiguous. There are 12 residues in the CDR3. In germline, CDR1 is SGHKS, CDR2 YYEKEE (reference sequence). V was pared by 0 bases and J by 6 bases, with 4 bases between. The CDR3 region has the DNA TGTGCCAGCAGCTTGGTGTTCAATGAGCAGTTCTTC. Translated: CASSLVFNEQFF.

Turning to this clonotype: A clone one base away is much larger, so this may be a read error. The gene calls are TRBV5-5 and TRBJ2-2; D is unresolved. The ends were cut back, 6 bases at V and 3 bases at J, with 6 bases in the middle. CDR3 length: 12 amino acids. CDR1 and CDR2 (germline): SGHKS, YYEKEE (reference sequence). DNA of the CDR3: TGTGCCAGCATCCCCCACACCGGGGAGCTGTTTTTT. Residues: CASIPHTGELFF.

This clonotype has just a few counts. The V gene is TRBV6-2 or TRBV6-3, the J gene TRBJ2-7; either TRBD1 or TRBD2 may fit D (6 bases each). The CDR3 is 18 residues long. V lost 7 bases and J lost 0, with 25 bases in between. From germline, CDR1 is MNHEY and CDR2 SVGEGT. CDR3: CASTHAYREAGSSYEQYF. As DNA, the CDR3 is TGTGCCAGCACCCACGCATACAGGGAAGCGGGTAGCTCCTACGAGCAGTACTTC.

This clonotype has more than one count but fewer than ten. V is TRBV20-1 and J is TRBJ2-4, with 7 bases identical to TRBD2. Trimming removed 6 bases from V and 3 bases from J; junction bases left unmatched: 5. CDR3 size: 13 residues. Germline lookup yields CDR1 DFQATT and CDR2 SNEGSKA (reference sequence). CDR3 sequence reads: CSAAAGVKNIQYF. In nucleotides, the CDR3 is TGCAGTGCCGCTGCGGGAGTCAAAAACATTCAGTACTTC.

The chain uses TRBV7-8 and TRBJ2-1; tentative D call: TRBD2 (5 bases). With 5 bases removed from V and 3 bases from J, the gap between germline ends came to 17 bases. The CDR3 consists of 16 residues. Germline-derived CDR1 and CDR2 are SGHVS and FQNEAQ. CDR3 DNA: TGTGCCAGCAGCCCTTTAGGCGAGCGGAGCTACAATGAGCAGTTCTTC. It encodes CASSPLGERSYNEQFF.

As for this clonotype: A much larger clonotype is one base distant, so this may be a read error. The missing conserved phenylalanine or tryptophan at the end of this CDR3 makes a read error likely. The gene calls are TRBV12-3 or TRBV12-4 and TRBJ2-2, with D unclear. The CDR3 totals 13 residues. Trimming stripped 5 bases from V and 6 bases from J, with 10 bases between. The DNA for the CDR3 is TGTGCCAGCAGTCTCCAGACGGCCGGGGAGCTGTTTTCT. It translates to CASSLQTAGELFS.

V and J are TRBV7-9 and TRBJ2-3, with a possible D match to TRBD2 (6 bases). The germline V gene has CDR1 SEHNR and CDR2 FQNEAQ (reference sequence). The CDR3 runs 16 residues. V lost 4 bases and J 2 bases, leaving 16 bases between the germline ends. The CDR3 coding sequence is TGTGCCAGCAGCTATAGGGGACGGGGGAACACAGATACGCAGTATTTT. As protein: CASSYRGRGNTDTQYF.

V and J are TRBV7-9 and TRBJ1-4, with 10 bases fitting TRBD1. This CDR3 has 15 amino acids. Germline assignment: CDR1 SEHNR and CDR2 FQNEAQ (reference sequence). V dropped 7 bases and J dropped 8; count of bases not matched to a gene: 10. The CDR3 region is CASMLRDRGLEKLFF. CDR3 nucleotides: TGTGCCAGCATGCTCCGGGACAGGGGTTTGGAAAAACTGTTTTTT.

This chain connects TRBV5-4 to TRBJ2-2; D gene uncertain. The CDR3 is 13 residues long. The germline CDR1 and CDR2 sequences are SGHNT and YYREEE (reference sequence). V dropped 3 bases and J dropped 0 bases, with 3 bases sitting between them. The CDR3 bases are TGTGCCAGCAGCTACCCGAACACCGGGGAGCTGTTTTTT. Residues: CASSYPNTGELFF.

The DNA for the CDR3 is TGTGCCTGGAGTGTCCCTGGCGTCTTAACCGGAGAGCAGTACTTC. Amino acids: CAWSVPGVLTGEQYF. The chain combines TRBV30 with TRBJ2-7; D is unresolved. V lost 0 bases to trimming and J lost 7 bases, with 19 bases between them. This CDR3 is built from 15 residues. Germline CDR1 and CDR2: GTSNPN and SVGIG (reference sequence).

The CDR3 DNA sequence: TGTGCCAGCAGCGCCGGGATAGTTTGCTACACCTTC. Translation gives CASSAGIVCYTF. The chain is built from TRBV5-6 and TRBJ1-2; no reliable D call. This CDR3 has 12 amino acids. Germline V gene sequence: CDR1 SGHDT, CDR2 YYEEEE. Trimming pared 4 bases from V and 9 bases from J, leaving 13 bases between. The whole variable domain, filled in from reference TRBV5-6 and TRBJ1-2, reads DAGVTQSPTHLIKTRGQQVTLRCSPKSGHDTVSWYQQALGQGPQFIFQYYEEEERQRGNFPDRFSGHQFPNYSSELNVNALLLGDSALYLCASSAGIVCYTFGSGTRLTVV.

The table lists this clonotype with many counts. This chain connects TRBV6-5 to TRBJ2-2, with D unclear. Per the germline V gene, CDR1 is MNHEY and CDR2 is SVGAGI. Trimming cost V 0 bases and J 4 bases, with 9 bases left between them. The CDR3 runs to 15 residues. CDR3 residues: CASSYSGEGTGELFF. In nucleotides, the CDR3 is TGTGCCAGCAGTTACTCTGGAGAAGGCACCGGGGAGCTGTTTTTT.

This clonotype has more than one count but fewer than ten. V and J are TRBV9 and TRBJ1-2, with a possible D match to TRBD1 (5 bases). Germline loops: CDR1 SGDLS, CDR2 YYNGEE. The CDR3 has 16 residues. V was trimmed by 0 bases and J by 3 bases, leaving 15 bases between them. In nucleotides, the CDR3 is TGTGCCAGCAGCGTAGCTAGAGAGGGGACGGACTATGGCTACACCTTC. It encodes CASSVAREGTDYGYTF. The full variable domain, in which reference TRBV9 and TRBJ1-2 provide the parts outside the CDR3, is DSGVTQTPKHLITATGQRVTLRCSPRSGDLSVYWYQQSLDQGLQFLIQYYNGEERAKGNILERFSAQQFPDLHSELNLSSLELGDSALYFCASSVAREGTDYGYTFGSGTRLTVV.